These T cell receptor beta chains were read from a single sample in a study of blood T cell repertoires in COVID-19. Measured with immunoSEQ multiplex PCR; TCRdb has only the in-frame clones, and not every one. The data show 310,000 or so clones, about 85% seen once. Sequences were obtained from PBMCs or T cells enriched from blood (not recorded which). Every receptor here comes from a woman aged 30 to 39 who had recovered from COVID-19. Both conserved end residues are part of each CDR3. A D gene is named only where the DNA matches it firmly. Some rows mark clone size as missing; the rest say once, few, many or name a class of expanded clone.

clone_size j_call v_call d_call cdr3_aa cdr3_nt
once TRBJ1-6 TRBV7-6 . CASSSGNAGNSPLHF TGTGCCAGCAGCTCTGGGAACGCAGGGAATTCACCCCTCCACTTT
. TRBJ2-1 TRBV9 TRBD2 CASSPQPGAGVSYNEQFF TGTGCCAGCAGCCCACAACCGGGAGCGGGGGTCTCCTACAATGAGCAGTTCTTC
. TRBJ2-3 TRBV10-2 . CASKQGADTQYF TGCGCCAGCAAGCAAGGGGCAGATACGCAGTATTTT
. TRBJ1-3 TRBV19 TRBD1 CASRPRTGAISGNTIYF TGTGCCAGTAGGCCTCGGACAGGGGCAATCTCTGGAAACACCATATATTTT
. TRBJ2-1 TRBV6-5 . CASSYWRGQDNEQFF TGTGCCAGCAGTTACTGGCGGGGCCAGGACAATGAGCAGTTCTTC
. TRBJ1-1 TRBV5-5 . CASSLAGRGEAFF TGTGCCAGCAGCTTGGCCGGGAGGGGTGAAGCTTTCTTT
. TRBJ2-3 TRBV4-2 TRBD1 CASSSGTGRGTDTQYF TGTGCCAGCAGCAGTGGGACAGGGAGAGGCACAGATACGCAGTATTTT
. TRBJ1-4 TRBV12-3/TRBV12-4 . CASSLDSLGKLFF TGTGCCAGCAGTTTGGACAGCCTCGGAAAACTGTTTTTT
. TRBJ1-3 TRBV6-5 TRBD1 CASRSGTDSGNTIYF TGTGCCAGCAGATCCGGGACAGACTCTGGAAACACCATATATTTT
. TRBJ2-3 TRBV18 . CASSPLVDIDTQYF TGTGCCAGCTCACCACTAGTTGATATAGATACGCAGTATTTT
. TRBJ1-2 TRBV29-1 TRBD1 CSVPRQGYGYTF TGCAGCGTACCAAGACAGGGATATGGCTACACCTTC
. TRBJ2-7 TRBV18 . CASSRDSSYEQYF TGTGCCAGCTCTCGCGATAGCTCCTACGAGCAGTACTTC
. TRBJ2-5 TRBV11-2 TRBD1 CASSPGTGPLQETQYF TGTGCCAGCAGCCCCGGGACAGGGCCACTACAAGAGACCCAGTACTTC
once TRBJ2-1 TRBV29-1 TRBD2 CSGLASGGSYNEQFF TGCAGCGGCCTCGCCTCGGGGGGCTCCTACAATGAGCAGTTCTTC
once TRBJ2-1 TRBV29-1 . CSVEDPQGPLRSNEQFF TGCAGCGTTGAAGATCCCCAGGGCCCCCTTCGGAGCAATGAGCAGTTCTTC
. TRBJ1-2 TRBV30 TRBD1 CAWSVLRDSYYGYTF TGTGCCTGGAGTGTACTCCGGGACAGCTACTATGGCTACACCTTC
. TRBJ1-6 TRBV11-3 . CASSPEGGVNSPLHF TGTGCCAGCAGCCCCGAGGGGGGGGTGAATTCACCCCTCCACTTT
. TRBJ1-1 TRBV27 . CASSLLGGMNTEAFF TGTGCCAGCAGTTTATTAGGCGGTATGAACACTGAAGCTTTCTTT
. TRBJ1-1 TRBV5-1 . CASSPQVLNTEAFF TGCGCTAGCAGCCCACAGGTTTTGAACACTGAAGCTTTCTTT
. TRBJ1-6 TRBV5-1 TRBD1 CASSLRDSTYNSPLHF TGCGCCAGCAGCTTGCGGGACAGTACCTATAATTCACCCCTCCACTTT
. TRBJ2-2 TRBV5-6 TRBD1 CASSFTGGYTGELFF TGTGCCAGCAGCTTTACAGGGGGTTACACCGGGGAGCTGTTTTTT
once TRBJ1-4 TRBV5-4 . CASRPWAATNEKLFF TGTGCCAGCCGTCCCTGGGCCGCAACTAATGAAAAACTGTTTTTT
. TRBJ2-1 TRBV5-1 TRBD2 CASSSWTSASVEQFF TGCGCCAGCAGCAGCTGGACTAGCGCTTCGGTTGAGCAGTTCTTC
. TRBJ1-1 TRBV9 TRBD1 CASSVDRGSEAFF TGTGCCAGCAGCGTAGACAGGGGGTCTGAAGCTTTCTTT